These 11 T cell receptor beta chains were sequenced from one sample in a study of blood T cell repertoires in COVID-19. Produced via immunoSEQ multiplex PCR; TCRdb's table is partial and in-frame only. The table has about 89,000 clones, more than 70% seen once; the top ten hold approximately 15%. The specimen sequenced was peripheral blood. Every receptor here comes from a woman at least 80 years old with acute or convalescent COVID-19.

This sequence joins TRBV5-4 and TRBJ1-2; a possible D gene is TRBD1 (6 bases). There are 14 residues in the CDR3. Trimming shortened V by 5 bases and J by 4 bases, and 15 bases separated the two germline ends. Germline V lookup: CDR1 SGHNT, CDR2 YYREEE (reference sequence). CDR3 DNA sequence: TGTGCCAGCAGAGGGGGGGGCGAGAGCTATGGCTACACCTTC. Its translation is CASRGGGESYGYTF. The full variable domain, rest sourced from reference TRBV5-4 and TRBJ1-2, is ETGVTQSPTHLIKTRGQQVTLRCSSQSGHNTVSWYQQALGQGPQFIFQYYREEENGRGNFPPRFSGLQFPNYSSELNVNALELDDSALYLCASRGGGESYGYTFGSGTRLTVV.

The chain couples TRBV30 to TRBJ2-3; 8 bases map to TRBD2. This CDR3 has 12 residues. Germline-derived CDR1 and CDR2 are GTSNPN and SVGIG (reference sequence). V lost 4 bases to trimming and J lost 6 bases; unmatched junction nucleotides: 3. The CDR3 sequence is CAWNGGADTQYF. The CDR3 DNA sequence: TGTGCCTGGAACGGGGGGGCTGATACGCAGTATTTT.

The chain couples TRBV7-2 to TRBJ2-5; TRBD2 agrees at 7 bases. Germline V gene data show CDR1 as SGHTA and CDR2 as FQGNSA. This CDR3 is built from 15 residues. Unmatched junction bases numbered 5, after V lost 1 base and J lost 3 bases. The CDR3 bases are TGTGCCAGCAGCTTAGGTTTGCTAGCGGAAGAGACCCAGTACTTC. It encodes CASSLGLLAEETQYF.

The chain is built from TRBV27 and TRBJ1-5; 8 bases line up with TRBD1. The germline gives CDR1 MNHEY, CDR2 SMNVEV (reference sequence). V lost 3 bases to trimming and J lost 1 base; unmatched junction nucleotides: 2. CDR3 length: 15 residues. The CDR3 protein is CASSLDRVSNQPQHF. DNA of the CDR3: TGTGCCAGCAGTTTGGACAGGGTGAGCAATCAGCCCCAGCATTTT.

V and J are TRBV5-4 and TRBJ1-2; D not certain. The CDR3 is 13 residues long. The germline V and J ends were trimmed by 4 bases and 2 bases, with 9 bases remaining between them. Germline assignment: CDR1 SGHNT and CDR2 YYREEE (reference sequence). The CDR3 nucleotides read TGTGCCAGCAGCCCCGAACAGAACTATGGCTACACCTTC. As protein: CASSPEQNYGYTF.

J is TRBJ1-1 and V is TRBV30, with 8 bases that match TRBD1. This CDR3 is 12 amino acids long. CDR1 GTSNPN and CDR2 SVGIG come from the germline V gene (reference sequence). The J segment lost 7 bases and the V segment lost 5 bases, leaving 6 bases of the junction unmatched. The CDR3 DNA is TGTGCCTGGGGTACAGGGGGAGGTGAAGCTTTCTTT. Translation gives CAWGTGGGEAFF.

The chain employs TRBV19 and TRBJ1-5, with 7 bases identical to TRBD1. V trimming: 5 bases; J trimming: 7 bases; junction bases outside the gene matches: 5. Germline V lookup: CDR1 LNHDA, CDR2 SQIVND (reference sequence). The CDR3 has 13 residues. CDR3 DNA: TGTGCCAGTAGTTTTACAGGGGAACAGCCCCAGCATTTT. It yields the protein CASSFTGEQPQHF.

The chain recombines TRBV7-2 with TRBJ2-7; TRBD2 matches at 7 bases. CDR3 length equals 14 residues. V dropped 2 bases and J dropped 2; count of bases not matched to a gene: 3. Germline-derived CDR1 and CDR2 are SGHTA and FQGNSA. CDR3 region: CASSLSGGPYEQYF. The CDR3 DNA is TGTGCCAGCAGCTTATCGGGGGGACCCTACGAGCAGTACTTC.

The V and J genes are TRBV9 and TRBJ2-3; TRBD1 aligns across 10 bases. CDR1 is SGDLS, CDR2 YYNGEE, per germline. The V and J ends lost 0 bases and 3 bases, in that order; junction bases with no gene match: 7. The CDR3 is 17 residues long. The CDR3 region is CASSVEGQGRRTDTQYF. CDR3 sequence (DNA): TGTGCCAGCAGCGTAGAGGGACAGGGGAGGAGGACAGATACGCAGTATTTT. The full variable domain, in which reference TRBV9 and TRBJ2-3 provide the parts outside the CDR3, is DSGVTQTPKHLITATGQRVTLRCSPRSGDLSVYWYQQSLDQGLQFLIQYYNGEERAKGNILERFSAQQFPDLHSELNLSSLELGDSALYFCASSVEGQGRRTDTQYFGPGTRLTVL.

V usage is TRBV5-4 and J usage is TRBJ1-1; D is ambiguous. The CDR3 extends over 15 amino acids. Trimming stripped 0 bases from V and 3 bases from J, with 12 bases between. In germline, CDR1 is SGHNT, CDR2 YYREEE (reference sequence). The CDR3 nucleotides read TGTGCCAGCAGCTTGGCCTCCGGGAGCTACACTGAAGCTTTCTTT. It specifies CASSLASGSYTEAFF.

In this sample, this clone turned up a few times. The J gene is TRBJ2-7, the V gene TRBV10-3; TRBD1 matches 7 bases. CDR3 length: 14 amino acids. Trimming removed 6 bases from V and 0 bases from J; junction bases left unmatched: 5. Germline V gene data show CDR1 as ENHRY and CDR2 as SYGVKD. The CDR3 region is CAISHGTVSYEQYF. CDR3 in DNA: TGTGCCATCAGCCACGGGACAGTCTCCTACGAGCAGTACTTC.